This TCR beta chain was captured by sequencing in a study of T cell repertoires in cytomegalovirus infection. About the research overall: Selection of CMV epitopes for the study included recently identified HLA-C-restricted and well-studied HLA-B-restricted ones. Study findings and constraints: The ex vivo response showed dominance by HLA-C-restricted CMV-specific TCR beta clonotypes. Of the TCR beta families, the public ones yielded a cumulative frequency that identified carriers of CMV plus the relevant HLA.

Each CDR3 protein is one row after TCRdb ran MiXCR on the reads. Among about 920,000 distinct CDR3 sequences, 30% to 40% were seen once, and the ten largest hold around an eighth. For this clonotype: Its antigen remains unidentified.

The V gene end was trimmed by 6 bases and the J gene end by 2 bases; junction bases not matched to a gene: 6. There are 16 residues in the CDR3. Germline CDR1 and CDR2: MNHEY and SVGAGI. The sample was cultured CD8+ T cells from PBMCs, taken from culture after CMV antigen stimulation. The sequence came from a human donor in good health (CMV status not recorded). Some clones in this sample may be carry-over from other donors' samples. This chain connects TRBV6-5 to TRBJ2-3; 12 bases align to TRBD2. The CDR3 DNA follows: TGTGCCAGCAGAGGCCTAGCGGGGGGGTACACAGATACGCAGTATTTT. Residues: CASRGLAGGYTDTQYF.